Listed below are T cell receptor beta chains from one sample, sequenced in a study of siplizumab effects on memory and regulatory T cells. Data came from immunoSEQ multiplex PCR; TCRdb stores just in-frame clones and leaves some out. The sample includes 80,000 to 130,000 clones, 94% seen only once; the top ten take 0.55% to 0.65%. The sample taken for sequencing was Tregs sorted from blood. The receptor source for this set is a human donor in good health. CDR3s include the opening cysteine and the closing phenylalanine or tryptophan. D genes are given only for firm matches. Clone size appears in some rows only: once, few, many, or a class for an expanded clone.

v_gene	j_gene	abundance	d_gene	CDR3nt	CDR3aa
TRBV4-1	TRBJ2-7	once	TRBD1	TGCGCCAGCAGCCAAGATCAAGGGACAGACTCCTACGAGCAGTACTTC	CASSQDQGTDSYEQYF
TRBV7-3	TRBJ2-7	.	.	TGTGCCAGCAGCCCGGGACCCGCTAGAGAGCAGTACTTC	CASSPGPAREQYF
TRBV4-1	TRBJ1-2	few	.	TGCGCCAGCAGCCAGTCAGGGTTAGGCTATGGCTACACCTTC	CASSQSGLGYGYTF
TRBV27	TRBJ2-1	once	.	TGTGCCAGCACCCTCAGACAGGACGTGGTAGGCAATGAGCAGTTCTTC	CASTLRQDVVGNEQFF
TRBV11-2	TRBJ1-3	.	.	TGTGCCAGCAGCTTAGATCCAGCAAACACCATATATTTT	CASSLDPANTIYF
TRBV9	TRBJ1-2	.	.	TGTGCCAGCAGCGTAGAAGCAGGGATGGGTGGCTACACCTTC	CASSVEAGMGGYTF
TRBV19	TRBJ1-2	.	TRBD1	TGTGCCAGTAGGAAGGGACAGGTCAACTATGGCTACACCTTC	CASRKGQVNYGYTF
TRBV10-2	TRBJ1-5	.	TRBD1	TGCGCCAGCAGGGCCGACAGGGGCGTTTCGAGCAATCAGCCCCAGCATTTT	CASRADRGVSSNQPQHF
TRBV11-2	TRBJ2-7	.	TRBD1	TGTGCCAGCAGCCGACGACAGGGTTACGAGCAGTACTTC	CASSRRQGYEQYF
TRBV13	TRBJ2-1	.	.	TGTGCCAGCAGCTTAGTACCCCAAAGTAGCTCCTACAATGAGCAGTTCTTC	CASSLVPQSSSYNEQFF
TRBV5-1	TRBJ2-1	.	.	TGCGCCAGCAGCTTGGAGGCTTACAAGGGGCAGTTCTTC	CASSLEAYKGQFF
TRBV25-1	TRBJ2-5	.	.	TGTGCCAGCAGTGATCTGGGGCAAGAGACCCAGTACTTC	CASSDLGQETQYF
TRBV2	TRBJ1-5	.	TRBD1	TGTGCCAGCTGTTTGGACAGGGTGAATCAGCCCCAGCATTTT	CASCLDRVNQPQHF
TRBV5-4	TRBJ2-1	.	TRBD2	TGTGCCAGCAGCTTGTTCGGCGGGAGGCTTGTAGGGGGCAATGAGCAGTTCTTC	CASSLFGGRLVGGNEQFF
TRBV6-1	TRBJ1-5	.	.	TGTGCCAGCAGTGTTGAAATCGACCGACGGCAGCCCCAGCATTTT	CASSVEIDRRQPQHF
TRBV11-3	TRBJ2-3	.	TRBD1	TGTGCCAGCACCGGATTACAGGGGTGGACAGATACGCAGTATTTT	CASTGLQGWTDTQYF
TRBV19	TRBJ1-2	.	.	TGTGCCAGTAGTATCCATATGGGGAATCCGGACTATGGCTACACCTTC	CASSIHMGNPDYGYTF
TRBV5-1	TRBJ2-7	once	.	TGCGCCAGCAGCCCTGGGGGGGCGCTCCCTCTCGAGCAGTACTTC	CASSPGGALPLEQYF
TRBV5-1	TRBJ2-3	.	.	TGCGCCAGCACACCACAGGGTGCACTCATCAGTACGCAGTATTTT	CASTPQGALISTQYF
TRBV4-1	TRBJ1-1	.	.	TGCGCCAGCAGCCAAGATGTCGCCTCGACTGAAGCTTTCTTT	CASSQDVASTEAFF